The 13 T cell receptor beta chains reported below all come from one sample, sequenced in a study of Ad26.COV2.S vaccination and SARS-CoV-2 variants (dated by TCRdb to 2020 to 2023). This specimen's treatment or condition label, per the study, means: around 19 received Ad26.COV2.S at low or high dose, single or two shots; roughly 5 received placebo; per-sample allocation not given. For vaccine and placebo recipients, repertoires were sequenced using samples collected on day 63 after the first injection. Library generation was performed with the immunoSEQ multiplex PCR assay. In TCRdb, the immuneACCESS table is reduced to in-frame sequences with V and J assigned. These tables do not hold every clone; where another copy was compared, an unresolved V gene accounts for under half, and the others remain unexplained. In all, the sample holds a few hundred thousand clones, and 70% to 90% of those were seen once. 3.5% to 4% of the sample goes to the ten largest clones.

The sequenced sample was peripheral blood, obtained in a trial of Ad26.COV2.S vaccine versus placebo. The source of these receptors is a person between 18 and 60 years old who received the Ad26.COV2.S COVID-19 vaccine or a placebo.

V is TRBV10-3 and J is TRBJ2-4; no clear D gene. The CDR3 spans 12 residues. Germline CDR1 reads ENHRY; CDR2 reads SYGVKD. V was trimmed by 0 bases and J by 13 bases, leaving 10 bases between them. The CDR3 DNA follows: TGTGCCATCAGTGAGTCTAACATCCCACAGTACTTC. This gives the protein CAISESNIPQYF.

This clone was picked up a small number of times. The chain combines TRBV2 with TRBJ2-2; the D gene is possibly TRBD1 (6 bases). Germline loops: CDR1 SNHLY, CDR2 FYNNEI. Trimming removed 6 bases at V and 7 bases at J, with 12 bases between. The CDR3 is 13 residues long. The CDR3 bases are TGTGCCAGCAGAACAGGGACCCACGGGGAGCTGTTTTTT. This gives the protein CASRTGTHGELFF.

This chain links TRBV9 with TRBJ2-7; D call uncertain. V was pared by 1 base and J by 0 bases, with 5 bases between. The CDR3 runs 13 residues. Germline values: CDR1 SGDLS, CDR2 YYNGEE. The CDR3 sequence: CASSVSPSYEQYF. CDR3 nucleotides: TGTGCCAGCAGCGTAAGTCCCTCCTACGAGCAGTACTTC. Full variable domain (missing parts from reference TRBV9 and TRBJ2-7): DSGVTQTPKHLITATGQRVTLRCSPRSGDLSVYWYQQSLDQGLQFLIQYYNGEERAKGNILERFSAQQFPDLHSELNLSSLELGDSALYFCASSVSPSYEQYFGPGTRLTVT.

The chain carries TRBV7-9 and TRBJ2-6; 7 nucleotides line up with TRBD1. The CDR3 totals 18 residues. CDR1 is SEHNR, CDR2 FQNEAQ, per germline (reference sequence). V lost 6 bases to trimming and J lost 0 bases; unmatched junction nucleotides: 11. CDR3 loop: CASRPRDSSLSGANVLTF. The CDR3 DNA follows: TGTGCCAGCAGGCCCCGGGACAGTTCTCTCTCTGGGGCCAACGTCCTGACTTTC.

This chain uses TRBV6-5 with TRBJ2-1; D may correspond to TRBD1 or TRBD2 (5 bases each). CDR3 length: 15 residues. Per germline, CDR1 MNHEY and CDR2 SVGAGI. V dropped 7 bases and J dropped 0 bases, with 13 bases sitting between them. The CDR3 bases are TGTGCCAGCAAGAACCGGGGCCTCTCCTACAATGAGCAGTTCTTC. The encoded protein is CASKNRGLSYNEQFF.

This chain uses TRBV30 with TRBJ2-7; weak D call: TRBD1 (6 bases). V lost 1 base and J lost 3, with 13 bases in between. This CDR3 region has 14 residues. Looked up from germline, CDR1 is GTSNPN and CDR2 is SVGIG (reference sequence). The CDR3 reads CAWSADRLVYEQYF. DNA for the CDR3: TGTGCCTGGAGTGCCGACAGGTTGGTCTACGAGCAGTACTTC.

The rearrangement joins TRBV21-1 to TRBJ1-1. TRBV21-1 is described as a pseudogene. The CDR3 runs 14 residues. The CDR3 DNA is TGTGCCAGCAGCAGAGGACGGATGAACACTGAAGCTTTCTTT. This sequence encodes CASSRGRMNTEAFF.

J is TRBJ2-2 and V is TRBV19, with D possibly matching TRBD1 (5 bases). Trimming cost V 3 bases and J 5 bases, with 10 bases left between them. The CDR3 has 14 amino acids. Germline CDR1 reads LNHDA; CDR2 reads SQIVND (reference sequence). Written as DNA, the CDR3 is TGTGCCAGTAGTATGGACAACTGGACCGGGGAGCTGTTTTTT. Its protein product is CASSMDNWTGELFF.

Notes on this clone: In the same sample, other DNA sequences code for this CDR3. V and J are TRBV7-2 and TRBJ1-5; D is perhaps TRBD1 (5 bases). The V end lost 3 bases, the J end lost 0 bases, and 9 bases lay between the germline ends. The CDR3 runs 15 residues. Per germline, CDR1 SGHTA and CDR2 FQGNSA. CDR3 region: CASSLTVNSNQPQHF. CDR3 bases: TGTGCCAGCAGCTTGACAGTGAATAGCAATCAGCCCCAGCATTTT.

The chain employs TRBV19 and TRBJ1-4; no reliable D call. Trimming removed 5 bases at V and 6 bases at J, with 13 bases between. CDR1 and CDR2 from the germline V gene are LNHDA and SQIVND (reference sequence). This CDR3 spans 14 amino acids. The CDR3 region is CASSPGPEYEKLFF. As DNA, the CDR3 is TGTGCCAGTAGTCCGGGCCCCGAGTATGAAAAACTGTTTTTT.

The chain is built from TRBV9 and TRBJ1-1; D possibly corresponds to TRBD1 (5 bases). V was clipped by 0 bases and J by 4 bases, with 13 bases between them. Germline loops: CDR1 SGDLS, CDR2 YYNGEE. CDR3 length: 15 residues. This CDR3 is CASSVEQGWVTEAFF. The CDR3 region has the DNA TGTGCCAGCAGCGTAGAGCAGGGTTGGGTCACTGAAGCTTTCTTT. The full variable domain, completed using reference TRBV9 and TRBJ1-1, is DSGVTQTPKHLITATGQRVTLRCSPRSGDLSVYWYQQSLDQGLQFLIQYYNGEERAKGNILERFSAQQFPDLHSELNLSSLELGDSALYFCASSVEQGWVTEAFFGQGTRLTVV.

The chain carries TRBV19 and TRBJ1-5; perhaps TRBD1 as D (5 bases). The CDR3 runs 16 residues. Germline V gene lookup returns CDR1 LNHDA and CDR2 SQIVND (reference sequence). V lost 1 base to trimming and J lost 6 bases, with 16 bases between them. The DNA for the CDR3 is TGTGCCAGTAGTATAGTCCAGGGCGTCGGGAGTCAGCCCCAGCATTTT. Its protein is CASSIVQGVGSQPQHF.

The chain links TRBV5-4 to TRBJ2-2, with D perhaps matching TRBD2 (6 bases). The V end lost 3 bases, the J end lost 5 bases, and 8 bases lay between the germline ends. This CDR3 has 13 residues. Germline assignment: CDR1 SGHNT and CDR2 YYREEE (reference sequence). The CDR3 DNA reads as TGTGCCAGCAGCTCCGCGGGGACCGGGGAGCTGTTTTTT. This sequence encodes CASSSAGTGELFF.